The clone carrying this T cell receptor (beta chain) was seen ten or more times. Its target is unknown. The sample originates from a study of breast tumors, draining lymph nodes, adjacent tissues. Study-wide points: Data only fit, rather than demonstrated, lymph node origin of most tumor T cells. Tumor TCR diversity was below lymph nodes but above nontumor tissue. Data fit most tumor T cells coming from lymph node, expanding in tumor.

TCRdb fed the multiplex PCR reads into MiXCR, producing one record per CDR3 protein. Of about 180,000 distinct CDR3 sequences in the sample, approximately 33% were seen once. Samples came from axillary lymph nodes draining the breast cancer. This clonotype was obtained from a female donor with breast cancer. Some clones in this sample may be carry-over from other donors' samples. The material sequenced was axillary lymph node tissue.

The CDR3 DNA reads as TGCGCCAGCAGCCGTACTAGCGGGGCAGATACGCAGTATTTT. Amino acid sequence: CASSRTSGADTQYF. The chain joins TRBV5-1 to TRBJ2-3; 10 bases are shared with TRBD2. The CDR3 totals 14 residues. Germline V gives CDR1 SGHRS, CDR2 YFSETQ. Trimming at V came to 4 bases and at J to 4 bases, leaving 3 bases not matched to a gene. Supplemented by reference TRBV5-1 and TRBJ2-3, the full variable domain reads KAGVTQTPRYLIKTRGQQVTLSCSPISGHRSVSWYQQTPGQGLQFLFEYFSETQRNKGNFPGRFSGRQFSNSRSEMNVSTLELGDSALYLCASSRTSGADTQYFGPGTRLTVL.